This T cell receptor (beta chain) was captured in a study of identical twins. Carrying unique molecular identifiers, the cDNA also gained a universal primer site through template switching. Each CDR3 protein is one row after TCRdb ran MiXCR on the 5' RACE reads. The data contain 200,000 to 250,000 distinct CDR3 sequences, more than 9% of them singletons. This clonotype was counted ten times or more. This CDR3 spans 14 amino acids. The germline V gene has CDR1 SGHAT and CDR2 FQDESV (reference sequence). Unmatched junction bases numbered 7, after V lost 4 bases and J lost 6 bases. The rearrangement links TRBV11-1 to TRBJ2-7; 9 nucleotides agree with TRBD1. This TCR was recovered from a man between 45 and 60 years old in good health. Sequenced sample: memory T cells sorted from blood. The CDR3 bases are TGTGCCAGCAGCTCCGGGACAGGGTCTATCGAGCAGTACTTC. Translating it yields CASSSGTGSIEQYF. Combining the CDR3 with reference TRBV11-1 and TRBJ2-7 gives the whole variable domain EAEVAQSPRYKITEKSQAVAFWCDPISGHATLYWYRQILGQGPELLVQFQDESVVDDSQLPKDRFSAERLKGVDSTLKIQPAELGDSAMYLCASSSGTGSIEQYFGPGTRLTVT.